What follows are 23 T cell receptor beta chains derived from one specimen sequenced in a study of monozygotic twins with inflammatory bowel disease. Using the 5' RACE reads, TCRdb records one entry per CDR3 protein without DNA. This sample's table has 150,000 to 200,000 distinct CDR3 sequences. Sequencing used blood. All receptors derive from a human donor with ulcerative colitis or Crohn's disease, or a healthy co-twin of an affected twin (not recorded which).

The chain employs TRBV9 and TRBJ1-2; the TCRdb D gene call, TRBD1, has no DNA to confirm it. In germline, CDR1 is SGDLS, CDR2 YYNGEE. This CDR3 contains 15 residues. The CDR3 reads CASNMNRGESYGYTF.

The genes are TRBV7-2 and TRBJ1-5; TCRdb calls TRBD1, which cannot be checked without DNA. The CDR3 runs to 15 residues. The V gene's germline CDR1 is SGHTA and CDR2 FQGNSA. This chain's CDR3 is CASSLGQGWGQPQHF.

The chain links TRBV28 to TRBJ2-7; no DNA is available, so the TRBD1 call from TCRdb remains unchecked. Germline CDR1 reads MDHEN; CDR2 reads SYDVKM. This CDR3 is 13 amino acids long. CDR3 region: CASRGTEFPGQYF.

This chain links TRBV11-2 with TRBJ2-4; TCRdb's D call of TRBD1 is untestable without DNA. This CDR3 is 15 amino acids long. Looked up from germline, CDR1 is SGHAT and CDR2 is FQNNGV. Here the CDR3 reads CASSFPGTGGRIQYF.

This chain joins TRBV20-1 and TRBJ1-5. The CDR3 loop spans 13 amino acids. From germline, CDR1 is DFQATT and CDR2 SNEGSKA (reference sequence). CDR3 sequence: CSATSQFNQPQHF.

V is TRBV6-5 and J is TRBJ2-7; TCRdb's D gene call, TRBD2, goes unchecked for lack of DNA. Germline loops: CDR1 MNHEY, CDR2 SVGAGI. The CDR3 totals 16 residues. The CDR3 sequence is CASSSLAGGFRYEQYF.

This CDR3 reads CASRGGTARNTEAFF. The chain recombines TRBV19 with TRBJ1-1; as DNA is missing, the TRBD1 call by TCRdb cannot be tested. Germline V gene data show CDR1 as LNHDA and CDR2 as SQIVND (reference sequence). The CDR3 loop spans 15 amino acids.

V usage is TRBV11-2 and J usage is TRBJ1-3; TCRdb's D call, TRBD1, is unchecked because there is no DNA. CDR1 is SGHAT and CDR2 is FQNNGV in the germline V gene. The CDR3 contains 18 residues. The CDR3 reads CASGLWTPMGVSGNTIYF.

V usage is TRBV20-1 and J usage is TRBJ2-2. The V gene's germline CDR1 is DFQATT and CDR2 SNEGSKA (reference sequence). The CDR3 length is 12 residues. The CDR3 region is CSARLPDGELFF.

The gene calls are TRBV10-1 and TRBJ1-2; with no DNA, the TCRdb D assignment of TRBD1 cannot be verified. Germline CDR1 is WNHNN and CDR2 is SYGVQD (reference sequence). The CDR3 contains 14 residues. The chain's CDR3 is CASSATGVRRGYTF.

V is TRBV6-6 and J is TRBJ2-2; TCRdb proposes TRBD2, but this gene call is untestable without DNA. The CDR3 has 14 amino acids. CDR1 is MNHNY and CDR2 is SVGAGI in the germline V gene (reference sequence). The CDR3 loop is CASRGPGNTGELFF.

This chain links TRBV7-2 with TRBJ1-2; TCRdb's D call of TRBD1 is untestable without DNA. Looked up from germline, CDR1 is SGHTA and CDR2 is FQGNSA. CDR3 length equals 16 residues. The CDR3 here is CASSLAGGGLPYGYTF.

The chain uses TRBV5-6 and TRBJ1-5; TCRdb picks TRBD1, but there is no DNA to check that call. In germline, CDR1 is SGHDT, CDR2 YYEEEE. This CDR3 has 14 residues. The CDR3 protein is CASSRNGQNQPQHF.

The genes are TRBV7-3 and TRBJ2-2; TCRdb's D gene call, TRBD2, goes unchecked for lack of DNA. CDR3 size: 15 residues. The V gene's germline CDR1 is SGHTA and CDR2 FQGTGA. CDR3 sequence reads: CASSLAAGMTGELFF.

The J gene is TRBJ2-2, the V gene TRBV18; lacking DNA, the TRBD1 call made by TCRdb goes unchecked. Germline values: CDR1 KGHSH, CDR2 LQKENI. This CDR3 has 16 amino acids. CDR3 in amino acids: CASSLTQTGNTGELFF.

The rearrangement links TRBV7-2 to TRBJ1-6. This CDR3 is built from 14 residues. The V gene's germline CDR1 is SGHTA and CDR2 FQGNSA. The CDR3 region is CASSLSSYNSPLHF.

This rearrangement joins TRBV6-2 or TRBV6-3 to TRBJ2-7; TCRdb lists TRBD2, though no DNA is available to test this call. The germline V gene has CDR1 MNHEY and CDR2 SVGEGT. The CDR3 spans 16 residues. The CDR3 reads CASSWSLRTTSYEQYF.

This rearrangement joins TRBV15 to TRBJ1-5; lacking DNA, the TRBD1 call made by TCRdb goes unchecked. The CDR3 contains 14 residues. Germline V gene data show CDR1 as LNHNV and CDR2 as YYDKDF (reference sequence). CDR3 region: CATRRGTGGQPQHF.

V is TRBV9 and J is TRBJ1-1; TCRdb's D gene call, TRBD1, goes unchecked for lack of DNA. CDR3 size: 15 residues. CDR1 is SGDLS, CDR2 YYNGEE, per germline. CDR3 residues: CASSSYGGLNTEAFF. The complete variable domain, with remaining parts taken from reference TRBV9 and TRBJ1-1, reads DSGVTQTPKHLITATGQRVTLRCSPRSGDLSVYWYQQSLDQGLQFLIQYYNGEERAKGNILERFSAQQFPDLHSELNLSSLELGDSALYFCASSSYGGLNTEAFFGQGTRLTVV.

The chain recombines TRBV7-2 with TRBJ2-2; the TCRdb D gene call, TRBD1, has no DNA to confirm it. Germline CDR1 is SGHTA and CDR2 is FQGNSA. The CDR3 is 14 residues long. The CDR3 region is CASSGGSNTGELFF.

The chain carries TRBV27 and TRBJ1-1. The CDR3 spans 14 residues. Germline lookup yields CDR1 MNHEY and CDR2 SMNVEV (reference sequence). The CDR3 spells CASSLLGRNTEAFF.

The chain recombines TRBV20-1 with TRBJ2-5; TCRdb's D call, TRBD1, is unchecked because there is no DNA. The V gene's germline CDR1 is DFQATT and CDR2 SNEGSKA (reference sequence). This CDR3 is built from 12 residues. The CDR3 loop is CSAHRGGKTQYF.

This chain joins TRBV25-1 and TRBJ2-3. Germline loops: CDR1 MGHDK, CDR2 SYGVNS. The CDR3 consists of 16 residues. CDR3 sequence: CASSDPRLSSTDTQYF.